A selection of T cell receptor beta chains follows, all from one sample in a study of alternative splicing in chronic myeloid leukemia remission. TCRdb processed the bulk RNA-seq reads again and assigns one entry to each CDR3 protein, with no DNA. The table lists 70 or so distinct CDR3 sequences. Material: PBMCs or total blood leukocytes (not recorded which), obtained at diagnosis. These receptors all come from an adult with chronic myeloid leukemia. Both conserved end residues are part of each CDR3. Clone size is given for some rows only: seen once, a few or many times, or a class if the clone is expanded.

clone_size,v_call,j_call,cdr3_aa
once,TRBV7-2,TRBJ2-1,CASSTGLAGIEQFF
once,TRBV29-1,TRBJ1-1,CSVTGTGRTEAFF
-,TRBV3-1,TRBJ1-2,CASSQQDRDGYTF
-,TRBV12-3/TRBV12-4,TRBJ2-1,CVSSSGEGDEQFF
-,TRBV9,TRBJ1-2,CASSTHGTAAYGYTF
-,TRBV20-1,TRBJ1-6,CSASSTAVYSPLHF
-,TRBV3-1,TRBJ2-1,CASSHEGLEEGGQFF
-,TRBV6-1,TRBJ2-3,CASKGKLAGDADTQYF
-,TRBV7-9,TRBJ2-1,CASSLVGVGEQFF
-,TRBV5-1,TRBJ2-2,CASSQSLGQNTGELFF
-,TRBV20-1,TRBJ1-2,CSARGQDTANYGYTF
-,TRBV11-3,TRBJ2-2,CSSSLDHRRGGLFF
-,TRBV3-1,TRBJ2-1,CASSLVGVNEQFF
-,TRBV28,TRBJ1-2,CASSLASVIYGYTF
-,TRBV6-5,TRBJ2-5,CASSSGTGVRGETQYF
-,TRBV11-1,TRBJ2-1,CASSLGQGSYNEQFF
-,TRBV4-1,TRBJ1-2,CASSQGQGALAGGYTF
-,TRBV4-1,TRBJ2-1,CASSQEDRLGNEQFF
-,TRBV11-2,TRBJ1-1,CASSSRTLGTEAFF
-,TRBV3-1,TRBJ1-3,CASSQDLPNSGNTIYF
-,TRBV28,TRBJ2-1,CASSFWGGAGNEQFF
-,TRBV7-2,TRBJ2-3,CASSLGLAGGTDTQYF
-,TRBV19,TRBJ2-7,CASSIARTGHVEQYF
-,TRBV11-3,TRBJ2-1,CASSSSQADEQFF
few,TRBV11-3,TRBJ2-2,CASSLDHPRGELFF